This T cell receptor beta chain was identified during a study of cytomegalovirus exposure and HLA in healthy donors. General observations from the study: Researchers reportedly found TCR beta sequences accurately predicted most subjects' HLA-A and HLA-B alleles.

This CDR3 has 15 amino acids. Germline values: CDR1 SGDLS, CDR2 YYNGEE. Deletions cut 4 bases from V and 1 base from J, with 12 bases between. The PCR used 60 Vbeta and 13 Jbeta primers. Repertoires were generated with immunoSEQ multiplex PCR, while TCRdb's copy carries only in-frame clones and drops some. Among some 150,000 clones listed, 65% to 85% were seen once. Regarding this clone: What it binds is unknown.

The sample comprised PBMCs. The TCR originated in a young woman in good health and CMV-seronegative. V gene TRBV9 combines with J gene TRBJ2-1; D perhaps matches TRBD2 (6 bases). CDR3 region: CASSPRGLSYNEQFF. The CDR3 bases are TGTGCCAGCAGCCCAAGGGGACTTTCCTACAATGAGCAGTTCTTC.